These 20 T cell receptor beta chains came from one sample sequenced in a study of T cell repertoires in cytomegalovirus infection. TCRdb re-called the reads through MiXCR, storing one row per CDR3 protein. The data show around 800,000 distinct CDR3 sequences, about 31% seen once. The antigens for these receptors are not known. The source material was cultured CD8+ T cells from PBMCs, sampled from culture after CMV antigen stimulation. All receptors derive from a human donor in good health (CMV status not recorded). Some clones in this sample may be carry-over from other donors' samples.

In this sample, this clonotype turned up a few times. The chain combines TRBV7-2 with TRBJ2-1; TRBD2 is a possible D gene (6 bases). There are 13 residues in the CDR3. V lost 9 bases to trimming and J lost 5 bases, with 14 bases between them. Germline loops: CDR1 SGHTA, CDR2 FQGNSA. CDR3 nucleotides: TGTGCCAGTTCCGGGGGAAGCGACAATGAGCAGTTCTTC. Residues: CASSGGSDNEQFF.

In this sample, this clonotype turned up many times. The gene calls are TRBV6-6 and TRBJ2-3, with 10 bases matching TRBD2. This CDR3 has 15 residues. Germline loops: CDR1 MNHNY, CDR2 SVGAGI (reference sequence). V trimming: 8 bases; J trimming: 6 bases; junction bases outside the gene matches: 11. CDR3 DNA: TGTGCCAGCTTGGCTAGCGGGGGTTCATCGGATACGCAGTATTTT. Protein: CASLASGGSSDTQYF.

V is TRBV6-2 or TRBV6-3 and J is TRBJ2-3; 10 nucleotides agree with TRBD2. CDR1 and CDR2 from the germline V gene are MNHEY and SVGEGT. The CDR3 runs 17 residues. The ends lost 8 bases at V and 4 bases at J; junction bases unmatched: 15. CDR3 residues: CASLPPASGGRADTQYF. CDR3 DNA sequence: TGTGCCAGCCTTCCCCCGGCTAGCGGGGGCCGGGCAGATACGCAGTATTTT.

This chain uses TRBV6-2 or TRBV6-3 with TRBJ2-7, with D perhaps matching TRBD2 (6 bases). The CDR3 has 12 amino acids. Looked up from germline, CDR1 is MNHEY and CDR2 is SVGEGT. V was clipped by 5 bases and J by 7 bases, with 12 bases between them. This CDR3 is CASSPGGGEQYV. The CDR3 DNA reads TGTGCCAGCAGTCCCGGTGGGGGGGAGCAGTACGTC.

The V call is TRBV20-1, the J call TRBJ1-2; possible D gene TRBD1, 5 bases. Germline assignment: CDR1 DFQATT and CDR2 SNEGSKA (reference sequence). The CDR3 has 13 residues. Trimming left V 6 bases short and J 3 bases short, with 14 bases between. The CDR3, as DNA: TGCAGTGCCCAGGGATTGTTTGACTATGGCTACACCTTC. This encodes CSAQGLFDYGYTF.

The gene calls are TRBV11-3 and TRBJ2-1; 7 nucleotides line up with TRBD2. The CDR3 totals 14 residues. Germline V gene sequence: CDR1 SGHNT, CDR2 YENEEA. V lost 5 bases, J lost 6 bases, and 7 bases stayed unmatched. This CDR3 is CASSGGGSGNEQFF. The DNA for the CDR3 is TGTGCCAGCAGCGGGGGGGGGAGCGGCAATGAGCAGTTCTTC.

In this sample, this clonotype turned up a few times. The chain carries TRBV6-1 and TRBJ2-7; 10 bases map to TRBD1. Looked up from germline, CDR1 is MNHNS and CDR2 is SASEGT. The CDR3 loop spans 18 amino acids. V gave up 5 bases and J gave up 4 bases; unmatched junction bases: 17. CDR3: CASSTPKTGTGDSYEQYV. Here the CDR3 DNA reads TGTGCCAGCAGTACACCAAAAACCGGGACAGGGGATAGTTACGAGCAGTACGTC.

In regard to this clonotype: This may be a read error: a much more frequent sequence differs by one nucleotide. The chain employs TRBV7-9 and TRBJ1-1; D gene uncertain. The germline CDR1 and CDR2 sequences are SEHNR and FQNEAQ (reference sequence). There are 13 residues in the CDR3. CDR3 amino acids: CVSSSAPAREAFF. The CDR3 DNA reads TGTGTCAGCAGCTCGGCCCCTGCTCGAGAAGCTTTCTTT.

This chain uses TRBV12-3 or TRBV12-4 with TRBJ2-1; 7 bases map to TRBD1. The CDR3 length is 14 residues. J was trimmed by 6 bases and V by 6 bases; bases with no gene match: 8. CDR3 sequence reads: CASRSLGQPNEQFF. Written as DNA, the CDR3 is TGTGCCAGCAGAAGCTTGGGACAGCCCAATGAGCAGTTCTTC.

This clonotype was seen repeatedly, ten times or more. V is TRBV7-2 and J is TRBJ1-4; D uncertain. Trimming pared 2 bases from V and 5 bases from J, leaving 15 bases between. Germline CDR1 and CDR2: SGHTA and FQGNSA. The CDR3 contains 16 residues. As DNA, the CDR3 is TGTGCCAGCAGCTTAACAACCGGACGCCAGAATGAAAAACTGTTTTTT. Protein product: CASSLTTGRQNEKLFF.

V and J are TRBV15 and TRBJ1-2; the D gene is possibly TRBD1 (6 bases). Germline loops: CDR1 LNHNV, CDR2 YYDKDF (reference sequence). V was pared by 4 bases and J by 1 base, with 22 bases between. CDR3 length: 18 amino acids. The CDR3 loop reads CATSKMTGPYTSNYGYTF. The CDR3 DNA reads TGTGCCACCAGCAAAATGACAGGACCGTACACGAGTAACTATGGCTACACCTTC.

On this clonotype itself: At one end the junction does not follow the germline gene, possibly because of a read error. The chain couples TRBV2 to TRBJ1-1; possible D gene TRBD1, 5 bases. CDR1 and CDR2 from the germline V gene are SNHLY and FYNNEI. The CDR3 loop spans 10 amino acids. In DNA form, the CDR3 reads TGTGCCAGTGGCGGCAGGGAGATGGTCTTT. It specifies CASGGREMVF.

J is TRBJ2-5 and V is TRBV5-1; possibly TRBD2 for D (7 bases). Per the germline V gene, CDR1 is SGHRS and CDR2 is YFSETQ. V was trimmed by 0 bases and J by 5 bases, leaving 14 bases between them. This CDR3 has 15 residues. CDR3 in DNA: TGCGCCAGCAGCTTGGGCGGGGGCCCCCTCGAGACCCAGTACTTC. Translation: CASSLGGGPLETQYF.

This clonotype was recorded a few times. The V gene is TRBV6-1, the J gene TRBJ2-7; weak D call: TRBD1 (6 bases). V shed 9 bases and J shed 0 bases, with 9 bases lying between them. Germline CDR1 MNHNS, CDR2 SASEGT. The CDR3 contains 12 residues. The CDR3, as DNA: TGTGCCAGTGACAGGTACTCCTACGAGCAGTACTTC. This codes for CASDRYSYEQYF.

The rearrangement joins TRBV9 to TRBJ1-5; TRBD1 matches at 9 bases. Germline CDR1 and CDR2: SGDLS and YYNGEE. The CDR3 spans 15 residues. Losses at the gene ends were 0 bases for V and 7 bases for J; bases not matched to a gene: 5. The CDR3 spells CASSVGTGGGQPQHF. CDR3 DNA sequence: TGTGCCAGCAGCGTAGGAACAGGGGGCGGACAGCCCCAGCATTTT. Drawing the rest from reference TRBV9 and TRBJ1-5, the complete variable domain is DSGVTQTPKHLITATGQRVTLRCSPRSGDLSVYWYQQSLDQGLQFLIQYYNGEERAKGNILERFSAQQFPDLHSELNLSSLELGDSALYFCASSVGTGGGQPQHFGDGTRLSIL.

The chain carries TRBV12-5 and TRBJ1-5, with 8 nucleotides matching TRBD1. V gave up 2 bases and J gave up 4 bases; unmatched junction bases: 10. The V gene's germline CDR1 is LGHNT and CDR2 FRNRAP. The CDR3 extends over 17 amino acids. The CDR3 DNA sequence: TGTGCTAGTGGTTTGTGGCCATCGACAGGGGAGAATCAGCCCCAGCATTTT. As protein: CASGLWPSTGENQPQHF.

The rearrangement joins TRBV28 to TRBJ1-5; 9 bases match TRBD1. Germline V gene lookup returns CDR1 MDHEN and CDR2 SYDVKM. With V trimmed by 7 bases and J by 6 bases, 10 bases remained unmatched. This CDR3 region has 15 residues. The CDR3 DNA reads TGTGCCAGCATTCGCCCCGGGACAGGGAGTCAGCCCCAGCATTTT. It codes for CASIRPGTGSQPQHF.

This chain joins TRBV6-6 and TRBJ1-1, with D unresolved. CDR1 and CDR2 (germline): MNHNY, SVGAGI (reference sequence). The CDR3 has 14 residues. With 1 base removed from V and 3 bases from J, the gap between germline ends came to 9 bases. CDR3 coding DNA: TGTGCCAGCAGTTACTTCGGTCCGGACACTGAAGCTTTCTTT. Its protein product is CASSYFGPDTEAFF.

This clonotype was counted only a few times. The chain uses TRBV27 and TRBJ2-7, with a possible D match to TRBD2 (5 bases). The CDR3 length is 14 residues. V lost 6 bases and J 1 base, leaving 13 bases between the germline ends. The germline V gene encodes CDR1 MNHEY and CDR2 SMNVEV (reference sequence). CDR3 bases: TGTGCCAGCAGAGGACTTGCAACATCCTACGAGCAGTACTTC. Protein: CASRGLATSYEQYF.

Of note for this clonotype: At one of its ends the junction is not consistent with the germline gene, which may arise from a read error. The V and J genes are TRBV7-7 and TRBJ2-5; 10 nucleotides agree with TRBD2. The germline V gene has CDR1 SSHAT and CDR2 FNYEAQ (reference sequence). This CDR3 has 14 amino acids. Here the CDR3 reads CASSATSGEETQYF. The CDR3, as DNA: TGTGCTAGCAGCGCTACTAGCGGGGAAGAGACCCAGTACTTC.